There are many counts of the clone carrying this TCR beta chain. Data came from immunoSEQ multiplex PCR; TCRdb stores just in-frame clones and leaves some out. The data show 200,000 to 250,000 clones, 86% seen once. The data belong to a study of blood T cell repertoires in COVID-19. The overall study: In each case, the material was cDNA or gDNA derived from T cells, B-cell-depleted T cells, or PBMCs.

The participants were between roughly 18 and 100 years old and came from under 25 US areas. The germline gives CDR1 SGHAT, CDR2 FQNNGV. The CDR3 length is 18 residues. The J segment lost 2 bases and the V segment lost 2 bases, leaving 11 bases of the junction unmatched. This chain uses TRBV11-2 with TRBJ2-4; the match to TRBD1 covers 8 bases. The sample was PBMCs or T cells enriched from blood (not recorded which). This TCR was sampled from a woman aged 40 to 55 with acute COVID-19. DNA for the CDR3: TGTGCCAGCAGCTTAAGGCGCGTGACAGGGGTTTCCAAAAACATTCAGTACTTC. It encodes CASSLRRVTGVSKNIQYF.